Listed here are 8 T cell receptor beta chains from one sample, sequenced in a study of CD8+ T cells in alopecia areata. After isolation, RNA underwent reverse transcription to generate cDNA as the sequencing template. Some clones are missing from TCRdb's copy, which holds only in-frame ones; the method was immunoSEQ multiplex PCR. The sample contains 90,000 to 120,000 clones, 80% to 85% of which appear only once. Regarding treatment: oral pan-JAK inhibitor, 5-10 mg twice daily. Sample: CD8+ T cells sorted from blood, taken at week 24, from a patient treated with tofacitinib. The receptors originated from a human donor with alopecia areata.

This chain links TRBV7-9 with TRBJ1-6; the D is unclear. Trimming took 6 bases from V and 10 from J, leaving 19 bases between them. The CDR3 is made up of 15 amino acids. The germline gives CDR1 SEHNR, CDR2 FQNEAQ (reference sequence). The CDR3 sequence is CASSHASQLGSPLHF. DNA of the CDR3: TGTGCCAGCAGTCACGCGTCACAGCTTGGCTCACCCCTCCACTTT.

CDR3 residues: CAWSTPRDKDTGELFF. The CDR3 DNA is TGTGCCTGGAGCACCCCGCGGGACAAAGACACCGGGGAGCTGTTTTTT. The rearrangement joins TRBV30 to TRBJ2-2, with D tentatively TRBD1 or TRBD2 (6 bases each). The CDR3 runs 16 residues. Trimming stripped 3 bases from V and 3 bases from J, with 17 bases between. The germline CDR1 and CDR2 sequences are GTSNPN and SVGIG (reference sequence). Drawing the rest from reference TRBV30 and TRBJ2-2, the complete variable domain is SQTIHQWPATLVQPVGSPLSLECTVEGTSNPNLYWYRQAAGRGLQLLFYSVGIGQISSEVPQNLSASRPQDRQFILSSKKLLLSDSGFYLCAWSTPRDKDTGELFFGEGSRLTVL.

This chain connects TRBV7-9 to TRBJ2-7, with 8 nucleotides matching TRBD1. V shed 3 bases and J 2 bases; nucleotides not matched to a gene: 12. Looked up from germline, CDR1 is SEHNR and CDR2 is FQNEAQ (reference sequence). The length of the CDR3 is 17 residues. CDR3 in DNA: TGTGCCAGCAGCTTTGCGCCGGGACAGGCTAATGCCTACGAGCAGTACTTC. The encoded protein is CASSFAPGQANAYEQYF.

CDR3 amino acids: CAILSTGTSDNEQFF. The CDR3 DNA reads TGTGCCATCCTCTCTACCGGGACTAGCGATAATGAGCAGTTCTTC. The chain uses TRBV10-3 and TRBJ2-1; 10 bases fit TRBD2. After removal of 8 bases from V and 7 bases from J, the junction contained 11 bases not matched to a gene. This CDR3 is 15 amino acids long. The V gene's germline CDR1 is ENHRY and CDR2 SYGVKD.

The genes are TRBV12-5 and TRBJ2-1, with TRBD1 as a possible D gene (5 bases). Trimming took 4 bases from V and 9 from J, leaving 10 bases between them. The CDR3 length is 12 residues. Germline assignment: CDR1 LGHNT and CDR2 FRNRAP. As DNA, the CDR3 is TGTGCTAGTGGTTCCAGGGTTTTTGAGCAGTTCTTC. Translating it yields CASGSRVFEQFF.

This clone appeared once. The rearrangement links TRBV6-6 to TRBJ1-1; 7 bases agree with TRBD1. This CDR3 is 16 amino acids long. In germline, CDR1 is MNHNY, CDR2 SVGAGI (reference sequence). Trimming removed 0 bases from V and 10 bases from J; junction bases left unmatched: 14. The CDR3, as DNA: TGTGCCAGCAGTTACTCTGGACAGGACAATTCACTGGCAGCTTTCTTT. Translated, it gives CASSYSGQDNSLAAFF.

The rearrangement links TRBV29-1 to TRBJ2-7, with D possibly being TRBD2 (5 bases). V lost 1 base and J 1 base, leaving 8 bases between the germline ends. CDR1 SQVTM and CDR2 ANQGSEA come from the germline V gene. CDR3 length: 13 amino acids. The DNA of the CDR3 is TGCAGCGTTGAAGGCCGGGGTTCCTACGAGCAGTACTTC. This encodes CSVEGRGSYEQYF.

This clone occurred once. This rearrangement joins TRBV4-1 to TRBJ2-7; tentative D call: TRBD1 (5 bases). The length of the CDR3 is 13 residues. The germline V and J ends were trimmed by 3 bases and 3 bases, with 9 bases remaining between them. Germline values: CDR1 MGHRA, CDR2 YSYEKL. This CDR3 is CASSHQGGYEQYF. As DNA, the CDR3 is TGCGCCAGCAGCCACCAGGGTGGCTACGAGCAGTACTTC.